One T cell receptor (beta chain) is described in this entry. Its cognate antigen is unknown. These data come from a study of cytomegalovirus exposure and HLA in healthy donors. The CDR3 contains 15 residues. Germline V lookup: CDR1 SNHLY, CDR2 FYNNEI. The V and J ends lost 5 bases and 4 bases respectively, with 14 bases between them. Study-wide results and limits: Cytomegalovirus status was reportedly diagnosed by the classifier with high specificity and sensitivity. Sequencing artifact likely explains a cluster of highly shared sequence variants. Follow-up analysis seemed to connect common viral pathogens with several of the most significant clusters identified. Per a later analysis, approximately 16,000 TCR beta sequences showed association with HLA alleles at 0.05 false discovery rate.

13 Jbeta primers and 60 Vbeta primers were used for the PCR. Sequencing used immunoSEQ multiplex PCR; TCRdb keeps in-frame clones, though not all of them. The table shows around 140,000 clones, with roughly three quarters occurring only once. This receptor was identified in a woman aged 60-75 years in good health and CMV-seronegative. Source material: PBMCs. This chain links TRBV2 with TRBJ2-2, with a possible D match to TRBD2 (6 bases). CDR3: CASSWGEPTTGELFF. The DNA for the CDR3 is TGTGCCAGCAGTTGGGGGGAGCCCACCACCGGGGAGCTGTTTTTT.